Listed below are T cell receptor beta chains from one sample, sequenced in a study of cytomegalovirus exposure and HLA in healthy donors. Sequencing used immunoSEQ multiplex PCR; TCRdb keeps in-frame clones, though not all of them. Of about 64,000 clones in the sample, 90% to 95% were seen once. The sequencing sample was made of PBMCs. All receptors derive from a woman aged 18-29 years in good health and CMV-seropositive. Both conserved end residues are part of each CDR3. A D gene is named only where the DNA matches it firmly. Size tells how often a clone was seen (once, few, many) or the class of an expanded clone, and some rows leave it out.

>TRBV10-3|once|TRBJ1-1|.
TGTGCCATCAGTGATGGGGCCTCGAACACTGAAGCTTTCTTT
CAISDGASNTEAFF
>TRBV27|few|TRBJ2-7|TRBD1
TGTGCCAGCAGACGCCCGGGACAGGGCTACGAGCAGTACTTC
CASRRPGQGYEQYF
>TRBV10-3|.|TRBJ2-5|.
TGTGCCATCTCCGAAACCACGGGAGAGACCCAGTACTTC
CAISETTGETQYF
>TRBV5-1|.|TRBJ2-2|.
TGCGCCAGCAGCTCATCCCCCGGGTACACCGGGGAGCTGTTTTTT
CASSSSPGYTGELFF
>TRBV4-1|.|TRBJ2-3|.
TGCGCCAGCAGCGTTGCATCGGGGTCAAAAGCAGATACGCAGTATTTT
CASSVASGSKADTQYF
>TRBV7-8|.|TRBJ2-7|TRBD2
TGTGCCAGCAGCTTAGAGGGGACTAGCGGGAGTAGGACCTACGAGCAGTACTTC
CASSLEGTSGSRTYEQYF
>TRBV29-1|.|TRBJ2-5|TRBD1
TGCAGCGTTACGCTTGGGACAGAACAAGAGACCCAGTACTTC
CSVTLGTEQETQYF
>TRBV7-8|.|TRBJ2-5|TRBD2
TGTGCCAGCAGACCCACTAGCGGGGGCCACGAGACCCAGTACTTC
CASRPTSGGHETQYF
>TRBV18|.|TRBJ1-1|.
TGTGCCAGCTCACAACCGGGACTCATGAACACTGAAGCTTTCTTT
CASSQPGLMNTEAFF
>TRBV7-9|.|TRBJ1-5|.
TGTGCCAGCAGCTCAGGAGGTAATCAGCCCCAGCATTTT
CASSSGGNQPQHF
>TRBV30|.|TRBJ2-7|.
TGTGCCTGGAGTGTAGCCCACGGAGTCTACGAGCAGTACTTC
CAWSVAHGVYEQYF
>TRBV7-2|.|TRBJ2-1|.
TGTGCCAGCAGCTCCACAGGGGGGGTCTACAATGAGCAGTTCTTC
CASSSTGGVYNEQFF
>TRBV5-1|.|TRBJ2-3|TRBD1
TGCGCCAGCAGCTTAGACAGGGTAGCCACAGATACGCAGTATTTT
CASSLDRVATDTQYF
>TRBV4-1|.|TRBJ2-1|TRBD2
TGCGCCAGCAGCCAGGCAGCGGGGGATCTAAATGAGCAGTTCTTC
CASSQAAGDLNEQFF
>TRBV4-2|.|TRBJ2-7|TRBD2
TGTGCCAGCAGTCCGTCTAGCGGGTTCTCCTACGAGCAGTACTTC
CASSPSSGFSYEQYF
>TRBV27|.|TRBJ2-3|TRBD2
TGTGCCAGCAGATTTGCGGGAGGCACAGATACGCAGTATTTT
CASRFAGGTDTQYF
>TRBV4-3|.|TRBJ2-1|TRBD2
TGCGCCAGCAGCCAAAGTAGCGGGGGGGTCCCCCATGAGCAGTTCTTC
CASSQSSGGVPHEQFF
>TRBV5-6|.|TRBJ1-1|TRBD1
TGTGCCAGCAGCATGGATCAGGGGGCGAACACTGAAGCTTTCTTT
CASSMDQGANTEAFF
>TRBV4-3|.|TRBJ2-7|TRBD2
TGCGCCAGCAGCCCTCACCTAGCGGTACACGAGCAGTACTTC
CASSPHLAVHEQYF